This entry describes one T cell receptor beta chain. Trimming cost V 5 bases and J 0 bases; bases outside gene matches: 6. This CDR3 is built from 16 residues. From germline, CDR1 is MDHEN and CDR2 SYDVKM. This entry belongs to a study of blood T cell repertoires in COVID-19. The data were produced by immunoSEQ multiplex PCR, yet TCRdb's version contains in-frame clones alone and is incomplete. The sample lists some 120,000 clones; about 80% were seen once. The clonotype originates from a human donor in a cohort sampled during active COVID-19. The specimen was peripheral blood. This chain links TRBV28 with TRBJ1-4, with 7 nucleotides matching TRBD1. CDR3 loop: CASSIIGTATNEKLFF. Here the CDR3 DNA reads TGTGCCAGCAGTATAATAGGGACAGCAACTAATGAAAAACTGTTTTTT.